This TCR beta chain was profiled in a study of a mutant IDH1 vaccine in newly diagnosed glioma. Comment on this clone: Its cognate antigen is unknown.

Trimming took 4 bases from V and 2 from J, leaving 9 bases between them. Germline CDR1 and CDR2: MNHEY and SVGAGI. The CDR3 is made up of 15 amino acids. The data were produced by immunoSEQ multiplex PCR, yet TCRdb's version contains in-frame clones alone and is incomplete. The table has over 50,000 clones, 75% to 90% seen once. Documented time point: week 5, during vaccination. Doses consisted of 300 ug of mutant IDH1 20-mer peptide each, paired with topical imiquimod. The chain has TRBV6-5 and TRBJ2-6; no clear D. The sequenced sample was PBMCs, obtained from a glioma patient whose treatment included an IDH1 peptide vaccine. The sequence was obtained from a woman aged 35 to 49 with glioma. This chain's CDR3 is CASSFDATGANVLTF. CDR3 coding DNA: TGTGCCAGCAGTTTTGACGCGACTGGGGCCAACGTCCTGACTTTC.